Below are 5 T cell receptor beta chains sequenced from a single sample in a study of shared clonotypes between healthy human individuals (dated by TCRdb to the early 2020s). To prepare the library, the immunoSEQ multiplex PCR assay was applied. Entries here come from immuneACCESS through TCRdb and include only in-frame sequences with V and J called. Some clones fail to appear in such tables; in the studies checked, an unresolved V gene covers under half of the shortfall, and the cause of the remainder is unknown. The sample table lists some 490,000 clones, more than 75% of them with a count of one. The ten biggest clones cover 12% of the sample. Sequencing was performed on PBMCs. The receptors were sampled from a woman between 40 and 55 years old in good health. Some clones in this sample may be carry-over from other donors' samples.

This chain links TRBV15 with TRBJ1-5; D perhaps matches TRBD1 (6 bases). Germline V gives CDR1 LNHNV, CDR2 YYDKDF (reference sequence). The CDR3 has 15 amino acids. The ends were cut back, 2 bases at V and 7 bases at J, with 15 bases in the middle. The CDR3 here is CATSRSKGTGQPQHF. The CDR3 region has the DNA TGTGCCACCAGCAGAAGCAAAGGAACAGGGCAGCCCCAGCATTTT.

This clone was seen more than once but under ten times. The V and J genes are TRBV5-1 and TRBJ1-1, with TRBD1 matching over 12 bases. J lost 14 bases, V lost 0 bases, and 14 bases had no gene match. The CDR3 consists of 16 residues. Germline V gene sequence: CDR1 SGHRS, CDR2 YFSETQ. CDR3 sequence: CASSLATGTGGSSPFF. The CDR3 DNA follows: TGCGCCAGCAGCTTGGCCACAGGGACAGGGGGCAGTTCCCCATTCTTT.

This sequence joins TRBV10-2 and TRBJ2-1; 10 positions agree with TRBD2. The CDR3 is 13 residues long. Germline trimming cut 9 bases from V and 5 bases from J; bases unmatched to any gene: 4. CDR1 and CDR2 from the germline V gene are WSHSY and SAAADI. The chain's CDR3 is CASRLAGNNEQFF. CDR3 nucleotide sequence: TGCGCCAGTAGACTAGCGGGTAACAATGAGCAGTTCTTC.

The V gene is TRBV18, the J gene TRBJ1-5; the D gene is possibly TRBD1 (5 bases). The V and J ends lost 6 bases and 16 bases respectively, with 22 bases between them. The germline CDR1 and CDR2 sequences are KGHSH and LQKENI. The CDR3 is 13 residues long. The CDR3 loop is CASSTSQGGLPHF. CDR3 nucleotides: TGTGCCAGCTCTACCTCCCAGGGAGGTCTCCCTCATTTT.

The rearrangement links TRBV9 to TRBJ1-4; weak D call: TRBD1 (6 bases). The V end lost 9 bases, the J end lost 8 bases, and 20 bases lay between the germline ends. The length of the CDR3 is 14 residues. Germline V CDR1 and CDR2: SGDLS, YYNGEE. CDR3 loop: CATPGGGRREKLFF. The CDR3 nucleotides read TGTGCCACCCCGGGTGGGGGCCGTCGAGAAAAACTGTTTTTT.